The 8 T cell receptor beta chains listed next were all sequenced from one sample in a study of shared clonotypes between healthy human individuals. Clones were sequenced by immunoSEQ multiplex PCR, and TCRdb holds only the in-frame ones, with some missing. The repertoire holds over a million clones, roughly 95% seen once, with roughly 1.2% in the top ten. Sequences were obtained from naive CD4+ T cells sorted from blood. Documented subset: CD45RA+ positively selected. These receptors were collected from a man aged 25-45 years in good health.

The chain combines TRBV5-1 with TRBJ1-1, with D perhaps TRBD1 (6 bases). This CDR3 contains 13 residues. V lost 5 bases to trimming and J lost 5 bases, with 13 bases between them. Germline V gives CDR1 SGHRS, CDR2 YFSETQ. CDR3 region: CASSQAGETEAFF. The CDR3 bases are TGCGCCAGCAGTCAGGCAGGGGAGACTGAAGCTTTCTTT.

This sequence joins TRBV28 and TRBJ2-7; the D gene is possibly TRBD1 (6 bases). Germline loops: CDR1 MDHEN, CDR2 SYDVKM. This CDR3 spans 16 amino acids. Trimming took off 5 bases at V and 4 bases at J, with 21 bases between the two ends. CDR3 in amino acids: CASSPTTGTAIYEQYF. CDR3 DNA: TGTGCCAGCAGTCCAACGACAGGCACAGCAATATACGAGCAGTACTTC.

This clone was seen a single time. The rearrangement uses TRBV11-2 and TRBJ2-1; D tentatively reads TRBD1 or TRBD2 (5 bases each). Germline V gene data show CDR1 as SGHAT and CDR2 as FQNNGV. The CDR3 has 12 residues. V was trimmed by 8 bases and J by 8 bases, leaving 13 bases between them. DNA of the CDR3: TGTGCCAGCCGGATGGGGGTGTATGAGCAGTTCTTC. This gives the protein CASRMGVYEQFF.

The rearrangement joins TRBV2 to TRBJ2-2; possible D gene TRBD2, 6 bases. This CDR3 has 17 amino acids. Germline V gene data show CDR1 as SNHLY and CDR2 as FYNNEI. Between the trimmed V and J ends, which lost 6 bases and 0 bases, there was a span of 17 bases. The CDR3 protein is CASSYNLGLPNTGELFF. CDR3 nucleotide sequence: TGTGCCAGCAGCTACAACTTGGGACTTCCGAACACCGGGGAGCTGTTTTTT. The whole variable domain, filled in from reference TRBV2 and TRBJ2-2, reads EPEVTQTPSHQVTQMGQEVILRCVPISNHLYFYWYRQILGQKVEFLVSFYNNEISEKSEIFDDQFSVERPDGSNFTLKIRSTKLEDSAMYFCASSYNLGLPNTGELFFGEGSRLTVL.

The chain couples TRBV5-1 to TRBJ2-5, with 8 positions matching TRBD1. Germline V gene data show CDR1 as SGHRS and CDR2 as YFSETQ. CDR3 size: 14 residues. After removal of 5 bases from V and 5 bases from J, the junction contained 8 bases not matched to a gene. CDR3 DNA sequence: TGCGCCAGCAGGGACGCAGGGGGCGGGGAGACCCAGTACTTC. It translates to CASRDAGGGETQYF.

This chain joins TRBV7-3 and TRBJ2-1; tentatively, D is TRBD2 (6 bases). The CDR3 consists of 15 residues. Trimming left V 6 bases short and J 3 bases short, with 15 bases between. Per the germline V gene, CDR1 is SGHTA and CDR2 is FQGTGA. CDR3 protein: CASSSSYGSYNEQFF. The CDR3 DNA sequence: TGTGCCAGCAGTTCTAGCTACGGGAGCTACAATGAGCAGTTCTTC. The variable domain in full, with the rest retrieved from reference TRBV7-3 and TRBJ2-1, is GAGVSQTPSNKVTEKGKYVELRCDPISGHTALYWYRQSLGQGPEFLIYFQGTGAADDSGLPNDRFFAVRPEGSVSTLKIQRTERGDSAVYLCASSSSYGSYNEQFFGPGTRLTVL.

On this clone: The same CDR3 is also encoded by other DNA sequences in this sample. This chain links TRBV18 with TRBJ2-7; unclear D gene. Germline CDR1 reads KGHSH; CDR2 reads LQKENI. V was cut by 3 bases and J by 1 base, with 10 bases left in between. The CDR3 is made up of 14 amino acids. The CDR3, as DNA: TGTGCCAGCTCACCTGGTCTGGGATCCTACGAGCAGTACTTC. Protein sequence: CASSPGLGSYEQYF.

The chain links TRBV15 to TRBJ1-1, with D possibly matching TRBD1 (5 bases). The length of the CDR3 is 16 residues. V was cut by 4 bases and J by 9 bases, with 24 bases left in between. Germline lookup yields CDR1 LNHNV and CDR2 YYDKDF (reference sequence). The CDR3 DNA sequence: TGTGCCACCAGCACCGAATTCTGGACATCTCCGGTAAAAGCTTTCTTT. It yields the protein CATSTEFWTSPVKAFF.